The rows below give T cell receptor beta chains drawn from one sample of a study of beta chain features in type 1 diabetes. The table came from immunoSEQ multiplex PCR; TCRdb's copy has only in-frame clones and leaves some out. Here the sample spans fewer than 350,000 clones, approximately 16% being singletons. The sequenced sample consisted of naive CD4+ T cells from blood. The source is a man between 18 and 35 years old with type 1 diabetes. The CDR3 runs from the conserved cysteine through the conserved F or W. The D gene is left open where the match is weak. Part of the rows lack a size; the others show once, few, many or a class for expanded clones.

CASSLGGGPQYQETQYF	TGTGCCAGCAGCTTGGGCGGGGGGCCCCAGTACCAAGAGACCCAGTACTTC	few	TRBJ2-5	17	TRBD2	TRBV5-4
CASSGWTGKGNQPQHF	TGTGCCAGTAGTGGCTGGACAGGGAAGGGCAATCAGCCCCAGCATTTT	-	TRBJ1-5	16	TRBD1	TRBV19
CASSQRQGGNIQYF	TGCGCCAGCAGCCAAAGACAGGGTGGGAACATTCAGTACTTC	-	TRBJ2-4	14	TRBD1	TRBV4-1
CASSQATTSTDTQYF	TGTGCCAGCAGCCAAGCCACGACTAGCACAGATACGCAGTATTTT	-	TRBJ2-3	15	-	TRBV4-2
CASSPGTGNTEAFF	TGTGCCAGCTCACCCGGGACAGGGAACACTGAAGCTTTCTTT	-	TRBJ1-1	14	TRBD1	TRBV18
CASSLGQGATEPQHF	TGTGCCAGCAGCTTAGGACAGGGGGCAACGGAGCCCCAGCATTTT	few	TRBJ1-5	15	TRBD1	TRBV7-9
CASSQDTGVGKTQYF	TGCGCCAGCAGCCAAGATACGGGGGTCGGAAAGACCCAGTACTTC	few	TRBJ2-5	15	-	TRBV4-1
CASSSIQGQTYEQYF	TGTGCCAGCAGCTCCATTCAAGGACAGACCTACGAGCAGTACTTC	few	TRBJ2-7	15	-	TRBV11-2
CASSLDARDHYEQYF	TGTGCCAGCAGCTTAGACGCGCGGGACCACTACGAGCAGTACTTC	few	TRBJ2-7	15	-	TRBV7-2
CASSTWGRGDTQYF	TGTGCCAGCAGTACCTGGGGCCGAGGAGATACGCAGTATTTT	-	TRBJ2-3	14	-	TRBV6-5
CASSFRQGPDGYTF	TGTGCCAGCAGCTTCCGACAGGGTCCCGATGGCTACACCTTC	few	TRBJ1-2	14	TRBD1	TRBV7-2
CASSLEYVGRAHGYTF	TGTGCCAGCAGCTTAGAGTATGTGGGCAGGGCCCATGGCTACACCTTC	-	TRBJ1-2	16	-	TRBV7-9
CASSVDPYRGQYEQYF	TGTGCCAGCAGCGTAGACCCATACAGGGGGCAGTACGAGCAGTACTTC	few	TRBJ2-7	16	TRBD1	TRBV9
CASSQDQGLLSYEQYF	TGCGCCAGCAGCCAAGATCAAGGACTGCTCTCCTACGAGCAGTACTTC	few	TRBJ2-7	16	-	TRBV4-1
CASGPRDSAYEQYF	TGTGCCAGCGGACCCCGGGACAGCGCCTACGAGCAGTACTTC	-	TRBJ2-7	14	TRBD1	TRBV6-1
CASSEHLSYEQYF	TGTGCCAGCAGTGAACACTTGTCGTACGAGCAGTACTTC	few	TRBJ2-7	13	-	TRBV6-1
CASSFRTGQETQYF	TGTGCCAGCAGCTTCAGGACAGGGCAAGAGACCCAGTACTTC	-	TRBJ2-5	14	TRBD1	TRBV5-6
CAWSDPRGQGYTF	TGTGCCTGGAGTGACCCCAGGGGGCAAGGCTACACCTTC	-	TRBJ1-2	13	TRBD1	TRBV30
CASSFQGIQETQYF	TGTGCCAGCAGCTTCCAGGGAATCCAAGAGACCCAGTACTTC	few	TRBJ2-5	14	-	TRBV11-1
CASSLTSGNEQFF	TGTGCCAGCAGTTTGACTAGCGGCAATGAGCAGTTCTTC	few	TRBJ2-1	13	TRBD2	TRBV28
CASSQDLGVYGYTF	TGCGCCAGCAGCCAAGATCTAGGGGTGTATGGCTACACCTTC	-	TRBJ1-2	14	-	TRBV4-3
CASRPGLAGYYEQYF	TGTGCCAGCAGGCCCGGCCTAGCGGGGTACTACGAGCAGTACTTC	few	TRBJ2-7	15	TRBD2	TRBV11-2
CASSSRTGYGETQYF	TGTGCCAGCAGTTCAAGGACAGGGTATGGGGAGACCCAGTACTTC	-	TRBJ2-5	15	TRBD1	TRBV6-1
CASSMEWGTDTQYF	TGTGCCAGTAGTATGGAGTGGGGCACAGATACGCAGTATTTT	few	TRBJ2-3	14	-	TRBV19
CASSAWTGGPNTEAFF	TGTGCCAGCAGCGCATGGACAGGGGGCCCGAACACTGAAGCTTTCTTT	-	TRBJ1-1	16	TRBD1	TRBV14
CAWSHETGGAKGYTF	TGTGCCTGGAGTCACGAGACAGGGGGCGCGAAGGGCTACACCTTC	few	TRBJ1-2	15	TRBD1	TRBV30
CASSPWDRGQETQYF	TGTGCCAGCTCACCATGGGACAGGGGACAAGAGACCCAGTACTTC	-	TRBJ2-5	15	TRBD1	TRBV18
CASSQDSNTQYF	TGCGCCAGCAGCCAAGATTCTAATACGCAGTATTTT	-	TRBJ2-3	12	-	TRBV4-1
CASSSSPAAGTTGELFF	TGCGCCAGCAGCTCTTCGCCCGCCGCAGGAACTACCGGGGAGCTGTTTTTT	few	TRBJ2-2	17	-	TRBV5-1
CASSLIRGKNTEAFF	TGTGCCAGCAGTTTGATCAGGGGAAAGAACACTGAAGCTTTCTTT	few	TRBJ1-1	15	-	TRBV27
CANTRARGNYGYTF	TGTGCCAACACCCGGGCCAGGGGTAACTATGGCTACACCTTC	-	TRBJ1-2	14	-	TRBV6-1
CASRGQGAHEQYF	TGTGCCAGCAGGGGACAGGGTGCCCACGAGCAGTACTTC	-	TRBJ2-7	13	TRBD1	TRBV25-1
CASSVGQGVNSPLHF	TGTGCCAGTAGTGTCGGACAGGGTGTGAATTCACCCCTCCACTTT	few	TRBJ1-6	15	TRBD1	TRBV19
CASSLVLSFSSPLHF	TGTGCCAGCAGCTTAGTGTTGTCCTTTAGTTCACCCCTCCACTTT	-	TRBJ1-6	15	-	TRBV7-2
CASSRSLGLGTDTQYF	TGTGCCAGCAGCAGGAGTCTCGGGTTGGGCACAGATACGCAGTATTTT	few	TRBJ2-3	16	-	TRBV11-2
CASLRDRGRDTQYF	TGTGCCAGCCTACGAGACAGGGGACGAGATACGCAGTATTTT	-	TRBJ2-3	14	TRBD1	TRBV28
CASSRSQGGGYEQYF	TGTGCCAGCAGTCGGTCACAGGGGGGGGGTTACGAGCAGTACTTC	few	TRBJ2-7	15	-	TRBV27
CASSSQGNPFRSPLHF	TGTGCCAGCAGTTCACAGGGGAACCCCTTTAGGTCACCCCTCCACTTT	-	TRBJ1-6	16	TRBD1	TRBV28
CASADRRNQPQHF	TGTGCCAGCGCAGACAGGCGCAATCAGCCCCAGCATTTT	few	TRBJ1-5	13	-	TRBV27
CASSAWTTTSYEQYF	TGTGCCAGTAGTGCCTGGACAACCACCTCCTACGAGCAGTACTTC	-	TRBJ2-7	15	-	TRBV19
CSVGDRLTSTRYEQYF	TGCAGCGTTGGGGACAGGCTGACTAGCACACGCTACGAGCAGTACTTC	-	TRBJ2-7	16	-	TRBV29-1
CASNRGWEGQPQHF	TGTGCCAGCAATCGGGGGTGGGAGGGTCAGCCCCAGCATTTT	-	TRBJ1-5	14	-	TRBV2
CASSLSSGNEAEQFF	TGTGCCAGCAGCTTATCTAGCGGGAACGAGGCTGAGCAGTTCTTC	few	TRBJ2-1	15	TRBD2	TRBV5-4
CASSISLRRNTEAFF	TGTGCCAGTAGTATTAGTTTAAGGAGGAACACTGAAGCTTTCTTT	-	TRBJ1-1	15	-	TRBV19
CASTKPRISFYNEQFF	TGTGCCAGCACAAAACCCAGGATTTCTTTCTACAATGAGCAGTTCTTC	few	TRBJ2-1	16	-	TRBV6-4
CASSEVVAGGSGDF	-	few	TRBJ2-4	14	-	TRBV6-1